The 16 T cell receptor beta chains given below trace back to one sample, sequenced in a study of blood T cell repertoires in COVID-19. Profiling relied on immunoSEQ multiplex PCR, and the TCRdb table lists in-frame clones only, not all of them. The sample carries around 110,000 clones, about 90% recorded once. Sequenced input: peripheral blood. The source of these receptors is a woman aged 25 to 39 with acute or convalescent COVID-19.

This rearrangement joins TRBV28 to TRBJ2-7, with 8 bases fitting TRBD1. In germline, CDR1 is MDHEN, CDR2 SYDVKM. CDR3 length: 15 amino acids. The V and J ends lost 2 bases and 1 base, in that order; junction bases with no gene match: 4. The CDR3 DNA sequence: TGTGCCAGCAGTTTACCAGGACAGGGTTCCTACGAGCAGTACTTC. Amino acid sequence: CASSLPGQGSYEQYF. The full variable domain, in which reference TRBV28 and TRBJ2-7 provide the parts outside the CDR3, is DVKVTQSSRYLVKRTGEKVFLECVQDMDHENMFWYRQDPGLGLRLIYFSYDVKMKEKGDIPEGYSVSREKKERFSLILESASTNQTSMYLCASSLPGQGSYEQYFGPGTRLTVT.

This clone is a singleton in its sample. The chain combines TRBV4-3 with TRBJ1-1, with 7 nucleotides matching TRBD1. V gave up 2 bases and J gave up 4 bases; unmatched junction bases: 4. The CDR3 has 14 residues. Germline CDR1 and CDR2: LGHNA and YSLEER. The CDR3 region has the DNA TGCGCCAGCAGCCAATCGACAGGGTCCACTGAAGCTTTCTTT. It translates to CASSQSTGSTEAFF.

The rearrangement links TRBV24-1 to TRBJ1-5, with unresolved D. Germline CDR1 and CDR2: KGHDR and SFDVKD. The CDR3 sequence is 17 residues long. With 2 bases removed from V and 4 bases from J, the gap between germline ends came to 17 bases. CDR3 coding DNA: TGTGCCACCAGTGATTCATTTAATGGACTCCTTAATCAGCCCCAGCATTTT. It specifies CATSDSFNGLLNQPQHF.

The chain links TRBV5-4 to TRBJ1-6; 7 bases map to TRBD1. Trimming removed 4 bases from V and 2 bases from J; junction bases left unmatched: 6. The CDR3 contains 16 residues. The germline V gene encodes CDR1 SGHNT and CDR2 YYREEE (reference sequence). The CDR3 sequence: CASSKLGTAYNSPLHF. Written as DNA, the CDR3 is TGTGCCAGCAGCAAACTGGGGACAGCCTATAATTCACCCCTCCACTTT.

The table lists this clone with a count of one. Here the CDR3 reads CASSLGSILYNEQFF. The CDR3 nucleotides are TGTGCCAGCAGCCTCGGGAGTATTCTTTACAATGAGCAGTTCTTC. The chain recombines TRBV7-9 with TRBJ2-1; perhaps TRBD2 as D (6 bases). This CDR3 region has 15 residues. V was trimmed by 5 bases and J by 4 bases, leaving 15 bases between them. Germline V gives CDR1 SEHNR, CDR2 FQNEAQ (reference sequence).

In DNA, the CDR3 is TGTGCCAGCAGCCAAATGGGAGGGGCGGACGAGCAGTACTTC. Translating gives CASSQMGGADEQYF. The rearrangement links TRBV3-1 (or the pseudogene TRBV3-2) to TRBJ2-7; 7 positions match TRBD2. The CDR3 loop spans 14 amino acids. V lost 2 bases and J lost 5; bases outside the gene matches: 6. CDR1 is LGHDT and CDR2 is YNNKEL in the germline V gene (reference sequence).

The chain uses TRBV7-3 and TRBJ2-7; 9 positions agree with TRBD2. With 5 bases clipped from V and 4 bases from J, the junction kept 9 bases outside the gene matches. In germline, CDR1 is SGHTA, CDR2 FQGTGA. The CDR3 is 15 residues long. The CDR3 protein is CASSTAGGGGYEQYF. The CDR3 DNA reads TGTGCCAGCAGCACAGCGGGGGGTGGCGGGTACGAGCAGTACTTC.

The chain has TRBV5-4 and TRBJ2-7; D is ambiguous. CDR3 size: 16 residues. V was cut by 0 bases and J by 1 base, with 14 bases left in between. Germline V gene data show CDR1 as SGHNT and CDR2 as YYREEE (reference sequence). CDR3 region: CASSLDRESISYEQYF. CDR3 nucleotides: TGTGCCAGCAGCTTGGATCGAGAGTCTATTTCCTACGAGCAGTACTTC.

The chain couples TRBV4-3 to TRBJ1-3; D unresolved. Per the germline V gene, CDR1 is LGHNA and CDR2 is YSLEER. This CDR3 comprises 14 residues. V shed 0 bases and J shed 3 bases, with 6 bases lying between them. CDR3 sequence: CASSQDHGGNTIYF. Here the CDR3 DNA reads TGCGCCAGCAGCCAAGATCACGGTGGAAACACCATATATTTT.

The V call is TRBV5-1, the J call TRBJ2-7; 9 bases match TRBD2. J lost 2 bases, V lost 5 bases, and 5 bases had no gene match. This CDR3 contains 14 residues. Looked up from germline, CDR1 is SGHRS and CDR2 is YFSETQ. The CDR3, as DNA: TGCGCCAGCAGTCCGACTAGCGGCCCCTACGAGCAGTACTTC. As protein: CASSPTSGPYEQYF.

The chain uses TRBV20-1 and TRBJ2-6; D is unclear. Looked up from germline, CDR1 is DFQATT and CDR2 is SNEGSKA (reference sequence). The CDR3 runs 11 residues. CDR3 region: CAPSGANVLTF. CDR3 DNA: TGCGCGCCCTCTGGGGCCAACGTCCTGACTTTC.

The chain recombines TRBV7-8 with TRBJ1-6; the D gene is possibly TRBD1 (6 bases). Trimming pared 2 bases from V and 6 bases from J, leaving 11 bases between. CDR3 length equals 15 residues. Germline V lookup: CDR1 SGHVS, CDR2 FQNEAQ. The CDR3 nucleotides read TGTGCCAGCAGCTTAAGGGACACATCTAATTCACCCCTCCACTTT. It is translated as CASSLRDTSNSPLHF. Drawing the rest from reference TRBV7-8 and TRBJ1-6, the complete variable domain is GAGVSQSPRYKVAKRGQDVALRCDPISGHVSLFWYQQALGQGPEFLTYFQNEAQLDKSGLPSDRFFAERPEGSVSTLKIQRTQQEDSAVYLCASSLRDTSNSPLHFGNGTRLTVT.

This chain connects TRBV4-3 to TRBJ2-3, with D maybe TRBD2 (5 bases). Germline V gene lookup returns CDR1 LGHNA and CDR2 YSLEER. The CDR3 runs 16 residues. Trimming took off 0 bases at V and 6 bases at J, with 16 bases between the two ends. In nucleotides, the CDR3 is TGCGCCAGCAGCCAAGATGCTAGCCCAAGTACGGATACGCAGTATTTT. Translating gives CASSQDASPSTDTQYF.

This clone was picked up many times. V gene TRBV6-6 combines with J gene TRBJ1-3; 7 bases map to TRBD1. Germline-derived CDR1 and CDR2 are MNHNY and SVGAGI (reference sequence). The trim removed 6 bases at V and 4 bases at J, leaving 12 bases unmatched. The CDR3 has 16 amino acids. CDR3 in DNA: TGTGCCAGCAGAGCCACACAGGGGTCTGGAGGAAACACCATATATTTT. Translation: CASRATQGSGGNTIYF.

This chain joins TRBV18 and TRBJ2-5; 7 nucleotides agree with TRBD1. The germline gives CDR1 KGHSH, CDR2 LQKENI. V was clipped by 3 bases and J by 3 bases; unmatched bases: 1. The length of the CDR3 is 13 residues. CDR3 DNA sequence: TGTGCCAGCTCACCCCAGGGGGAAGAGACCCAGTACTTC. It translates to CASSPQGEETQYF.

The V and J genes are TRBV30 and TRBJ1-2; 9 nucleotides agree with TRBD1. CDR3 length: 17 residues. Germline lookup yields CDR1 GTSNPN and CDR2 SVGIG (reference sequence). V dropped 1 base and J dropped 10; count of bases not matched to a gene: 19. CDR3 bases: TGTGCCTGGAGTGCGGACAGGGGAATATCTTACGTTGTGACCTACACCTTC. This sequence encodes CAWSADRGISYVVTYTF.